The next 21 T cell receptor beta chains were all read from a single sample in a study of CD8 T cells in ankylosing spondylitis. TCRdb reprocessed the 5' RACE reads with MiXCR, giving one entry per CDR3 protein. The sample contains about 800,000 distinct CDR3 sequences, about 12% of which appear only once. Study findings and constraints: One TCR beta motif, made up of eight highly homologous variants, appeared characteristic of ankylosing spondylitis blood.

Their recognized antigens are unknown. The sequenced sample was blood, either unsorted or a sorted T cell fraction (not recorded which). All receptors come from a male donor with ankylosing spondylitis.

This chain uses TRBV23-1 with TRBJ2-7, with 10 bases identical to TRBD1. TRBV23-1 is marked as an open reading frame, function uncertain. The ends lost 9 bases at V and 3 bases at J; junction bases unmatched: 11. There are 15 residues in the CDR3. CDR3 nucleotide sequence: TGCGCCAGGGGACAGGGGACGAAAGTAGGCTACGAGCAGTACTTC. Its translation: CARGQGTKVGYEQYF.

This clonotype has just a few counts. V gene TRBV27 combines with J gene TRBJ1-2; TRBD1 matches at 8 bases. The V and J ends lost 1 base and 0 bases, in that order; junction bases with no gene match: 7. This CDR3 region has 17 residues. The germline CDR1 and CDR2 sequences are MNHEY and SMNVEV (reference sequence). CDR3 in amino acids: CASSLYGTGASNYGYTF. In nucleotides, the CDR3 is TGTGCCAGCAGTTTATACGGGACAGGCGCCTCTAACTATGGCTACACCTTC.

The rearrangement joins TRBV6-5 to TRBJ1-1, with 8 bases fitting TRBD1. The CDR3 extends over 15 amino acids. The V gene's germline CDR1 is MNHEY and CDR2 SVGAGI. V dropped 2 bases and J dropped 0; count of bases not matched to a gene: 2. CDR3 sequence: CASSYQGALNTEAFF. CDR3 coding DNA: TGTGCCAGCAGTTACCAGGGGGCACTGAACACTGAAGCTTTCTTT.

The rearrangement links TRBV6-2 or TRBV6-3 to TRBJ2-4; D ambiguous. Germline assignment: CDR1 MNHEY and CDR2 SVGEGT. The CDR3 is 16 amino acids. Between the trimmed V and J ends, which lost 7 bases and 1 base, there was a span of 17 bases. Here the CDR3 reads CASTKLSGGAKNIQYF. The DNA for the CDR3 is TGTGCCAGCACCAAACTTTCAGGTGGGGCCAAAAACATTCAGTACTTC.

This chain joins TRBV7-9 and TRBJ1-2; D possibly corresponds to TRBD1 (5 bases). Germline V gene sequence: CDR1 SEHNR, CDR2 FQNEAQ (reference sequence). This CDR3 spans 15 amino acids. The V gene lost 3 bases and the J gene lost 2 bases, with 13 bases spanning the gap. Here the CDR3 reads CASSFSPRGNYGYTF. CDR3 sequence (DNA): TGTGCCAGCAGCTTCAGTCCGAGGGGAAACTATGGCTACACCTTC.

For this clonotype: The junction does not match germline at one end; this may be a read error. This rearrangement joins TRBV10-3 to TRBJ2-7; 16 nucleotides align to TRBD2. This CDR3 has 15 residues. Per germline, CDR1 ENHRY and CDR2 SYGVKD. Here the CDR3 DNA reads TGTTCCATCAGTGAGGGACTAGCGGGAGGGTACGAGCAGTACTTC. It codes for CSISEGLAGGYEQYF.

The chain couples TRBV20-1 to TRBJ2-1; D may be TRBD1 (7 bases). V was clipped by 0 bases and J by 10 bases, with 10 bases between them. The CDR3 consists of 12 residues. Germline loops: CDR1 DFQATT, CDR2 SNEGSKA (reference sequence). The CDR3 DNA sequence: TGCAGTGCTAGAGACAGGGGGGTCGAGCAGTTCTTC. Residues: CSARDRGVEQFF.

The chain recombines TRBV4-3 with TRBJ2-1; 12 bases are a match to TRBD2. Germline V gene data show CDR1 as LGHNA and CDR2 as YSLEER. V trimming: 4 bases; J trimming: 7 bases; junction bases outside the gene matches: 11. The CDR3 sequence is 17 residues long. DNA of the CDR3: TGCGCCAGCAGCCTCTCTCCGGGGACTAGCGGGTTAAATGAGCAGTTCTTC. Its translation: CASSLSPGTSGLNEQFF.

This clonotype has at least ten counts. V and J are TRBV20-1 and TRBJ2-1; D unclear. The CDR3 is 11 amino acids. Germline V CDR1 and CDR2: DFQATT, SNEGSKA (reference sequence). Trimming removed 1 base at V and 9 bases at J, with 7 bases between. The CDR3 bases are TGCAGTGCTAGAGGGGTAGGTGAGCAGTTCTTC. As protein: CSARGVGEQFF.

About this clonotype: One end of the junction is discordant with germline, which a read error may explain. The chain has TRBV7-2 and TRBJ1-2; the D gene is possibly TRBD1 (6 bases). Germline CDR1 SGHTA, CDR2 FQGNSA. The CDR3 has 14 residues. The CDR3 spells CASRPGVWIYGHTF. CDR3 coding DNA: TGTGCCAGCAGACCAGGGGTATGGATCTATGGCCACACCTTC.

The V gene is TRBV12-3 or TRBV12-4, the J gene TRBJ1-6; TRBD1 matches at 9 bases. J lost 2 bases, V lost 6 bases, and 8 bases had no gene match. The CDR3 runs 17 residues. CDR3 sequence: CASRPTGGETYNSPLHF. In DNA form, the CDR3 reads TGTGCCAGCAGACCGACAGGGGGGGAAACCTATAATTCACCCCTCCACTTT.

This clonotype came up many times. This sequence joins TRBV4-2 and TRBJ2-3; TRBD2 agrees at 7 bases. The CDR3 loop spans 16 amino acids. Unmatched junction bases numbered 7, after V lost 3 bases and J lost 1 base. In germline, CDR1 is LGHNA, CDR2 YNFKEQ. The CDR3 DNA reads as TGTGCCAGCAGCCACAGCGGGCTAGCGGGCACAGATACGCAGTATTTT. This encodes CASSHSGLAGTDTQYF.

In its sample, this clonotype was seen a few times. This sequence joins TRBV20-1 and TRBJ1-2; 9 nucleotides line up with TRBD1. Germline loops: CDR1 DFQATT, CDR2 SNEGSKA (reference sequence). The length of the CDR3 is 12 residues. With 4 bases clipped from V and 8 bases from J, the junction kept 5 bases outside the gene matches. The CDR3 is CSAKGQGEGYTF. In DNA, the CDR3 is TGCAGTGCTAAGGGACAGGGTGAGGGCTACACCTTC.

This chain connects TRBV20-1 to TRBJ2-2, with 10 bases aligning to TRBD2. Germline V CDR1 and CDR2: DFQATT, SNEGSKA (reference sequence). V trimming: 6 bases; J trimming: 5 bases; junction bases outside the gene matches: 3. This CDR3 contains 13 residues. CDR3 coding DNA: TGCAGTGCCCTAGCGGGGGTAACCGGGGAGCTGTTTTTT. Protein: CSALAGVTGELFF.

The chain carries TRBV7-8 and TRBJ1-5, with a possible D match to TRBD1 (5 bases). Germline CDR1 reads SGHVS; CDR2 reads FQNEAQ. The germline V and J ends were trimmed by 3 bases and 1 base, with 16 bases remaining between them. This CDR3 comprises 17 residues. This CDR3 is CASSLQPSGPSNQPQHF. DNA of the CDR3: TGTGCCAGCAGCTTGCAACCCTCGGGACCCAGCAATCAGCCCCAGCATTTT.

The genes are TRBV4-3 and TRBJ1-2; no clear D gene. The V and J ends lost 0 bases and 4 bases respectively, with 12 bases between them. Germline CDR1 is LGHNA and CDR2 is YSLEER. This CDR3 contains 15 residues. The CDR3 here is CASSQDFSTRYGYTF. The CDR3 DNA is TGCGCCAGCAGCCAAGATTTTTCGACACGCTATGGCTACACCTTC.

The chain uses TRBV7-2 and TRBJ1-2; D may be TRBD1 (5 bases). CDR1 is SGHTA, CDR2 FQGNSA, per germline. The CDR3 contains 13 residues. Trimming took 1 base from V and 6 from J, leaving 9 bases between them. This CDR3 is CASSLGGPHGYTF. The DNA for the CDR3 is TGTGCCAGCAGCTTAGGGGGCCCGCATGGCTACACCTTC.

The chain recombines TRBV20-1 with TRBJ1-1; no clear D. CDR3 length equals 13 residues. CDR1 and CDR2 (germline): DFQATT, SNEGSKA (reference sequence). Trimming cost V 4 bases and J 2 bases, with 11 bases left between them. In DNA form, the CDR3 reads TGCAGTGCTAACTCGCAGTTAAACACTGAAGCTTTCTTT. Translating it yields CSANSQLNTEAFF.

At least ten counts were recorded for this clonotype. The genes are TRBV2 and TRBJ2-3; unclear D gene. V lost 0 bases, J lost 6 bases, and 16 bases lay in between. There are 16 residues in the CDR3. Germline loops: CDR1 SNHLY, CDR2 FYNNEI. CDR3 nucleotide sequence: TGTGCCAGCAGTGAAGCGCTTGGGGATTTGGGTGATACGCAGTATTTT. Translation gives CASSEALGDLGDTQYF. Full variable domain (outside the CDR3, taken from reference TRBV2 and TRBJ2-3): EPEVTQTPSHQVTQMGQEVILRCVPISNHLYFYWYRQILGQKVEFLVSFYNNEISEKSEIFDDQFSVERPDGSNFTLKIRSTKLEDSAMYFCASSEALGDLGDTQYFGPGTRLTVL.

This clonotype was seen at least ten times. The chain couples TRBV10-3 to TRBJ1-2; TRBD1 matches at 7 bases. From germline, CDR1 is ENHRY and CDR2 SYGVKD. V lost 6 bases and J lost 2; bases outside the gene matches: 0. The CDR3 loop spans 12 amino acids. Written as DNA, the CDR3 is TGTGCCATCAGGGACAGGAACTATGGCTACACCTTC. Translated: CAIRDRNYGYTF.

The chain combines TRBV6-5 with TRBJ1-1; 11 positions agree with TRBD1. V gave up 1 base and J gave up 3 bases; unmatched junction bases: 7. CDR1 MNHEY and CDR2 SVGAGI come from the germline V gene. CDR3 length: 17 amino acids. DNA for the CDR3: TGTGCCAGCAGTTACTGGACAGGGGGCGGATTGGACACTGAAGCTTTCTTT. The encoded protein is CASSYWTGGGLDTEAFF.